These T cell receptor beta chains were read from a single sample in a study of T cells in Graves' hyperthyroidism and ophthalmopathy. TCRdb re-called the multiplex PCR reads with MiXCR, one entry per CDR3 protein. Among some 400,000 distinct CDR3 sequences listed, roughly 13% were seen once. The sample consisted of blood. The receptors originated from a young man with Graves' hyperthyroidism that later progressed to Graves' ophthalmopathy. Both conserved end residues are part of each CDR3. D genes are given only for firm matches. Clone size, where shown, is once, few, many, or a class for clones that have expanded.

TRBV5-5	.	many	TRBJ2-5	CASYLQQETQYF	TGTGCCAGCTATTTACAGCAAGAGACCCAGTACTTC
TRBV5-6	TRBD2	few	TRBJ2-5	CASSLGSLAGTIETQYF	TGTGCCAGCAGCTTGGGTTCCCTAGCGGGGACTATAGAGACCCAGTACTTC
TRBV15	.	many	TRBJ2-3	CATSRGTDTQYF	TGTGCCACCAGCAGGGGCACAGATACGCAGTATTTT
TRBV19	TRBD1	many	TRBJ2-3	CASERTGGGTDTQYF	TGTGCCAGCGAGAGGACAGGGGGAGGCACAGATACGCAGTATTTT
TRBV13	.	few	TRBJ2-1	CASSLNLKQFF	TGTGCCAGCAGCTTGAACCTGAAGCAGTTCTTC
TRBV5-5	.	many	TRBJ1-1	CASSFGDGTEAFF	TGTGCCAGCAGCTTTGGGGATGGCACTGAAGCTTTCTTT
TRBV9	.	.	TRBJ2-2	CASSVSGLGELFF	TGTGCCAGTAGCGTATCAGGGCTCGGGGAGCTGTTTTTT
TRBV3-1	.	.	TRBJ2-7	CASSQRDRSYEQYF	TGTGCCAGCAGCCAGAGGGACCGTTCCTACGAGCAGTACTTC
TRBV9	TRBD2	.	TRBJ2-3	CASRSGNTDTQYF	TGTGCCAGCCGTAGCGGGAACACAGATACGCAGTATTTT
TRBV2	TRBD1	many	TRBJ1-5	CASSEARDREDQPQHF	TGTGCCAGCAGTGAAGCGCGGGACAGGGAGGATCAGCCCCAGCATTTT
TRBV12-3/TRBV12-4	.	many	TRBJ1-5	CASSPRGFQPQHF	TGTGCCAGCAGTCCCCGAGGTTTTCAGCCCCAGCATTTT
TRBV6-1	.	many	TRBJ1-1	CASTLRGGYGNTEAFF	TGTGCCAGCACCCTCCGAGGGGGGTATGGGAACACTGAAGCTTTCTTT
TRBV2	.	many	TRBJ2-3	CASRHRLDSTDTQYF	TGTGCCAGCAGACATCGACTAGATAGCACAGATACGCAGTATTTT
TRBV30	.	few	TRBJ1-3	CAWSMVGNTIYF	TGTGCCTGGAGTATGGTGGGAAACACCATATATTTT
TRBV9	.	many	TRBJ1-5	CASSVGGYNQPQHF	TGTGCCAGCAGCGTAGGGGGGTACAATCAGCCCCAGCATTTT
TRBV6-1	.	many	TRBJ2-7	CASSGPGTMPYEQYF	TGTGCCAGCAGTGGCCCCGGGACAATGCCTTACGAGCAGTACTTC
TRBV12-3/TRBV12-4	.	many	TRBJ2-7	CASSLGVTSYEQYF	TGTGCCAGCAGTTTGGGGGTAACGTCCTACGAGCAGTACTTC
TRBV7-2	.	many	TRBJ2-2	CASRKTGRRTGELFF	TGTGCCAGCAGAAAGACAGGAAGGCGAACCGGGGAGCTGTTTTTT
TRBV4-1	.	.	TRBJ1-5	CASSITGPRLNQPQHF	TGCGCCAGCAGTATTACAGGCCCGAGACTCAATCAGCCCCAGCATTTT
TRBV7-2	TRBD2	.	TRBJ2-5	CASSPGLASIQETQYF	TGTGCCAGCAGCCCGGGACTAGCGTCCATTCAAGAGACCCAGTACTTC
TRBV6-1	.	.	TRBJ1-2	CASSERDKIAGYTF	TGTGCCAGCAGTGAACGGGACAAAATTGCCGGCTACACCTTC
TRBV6-6	TRBD2	few	TRBJ2-5	CASSYLIQAGAKETQYF	TGTGCCAGCAGTTACTTAATCCAAGCGGGGGCGAAAGAGACCCAGTACTTC
TRBV19	.	.	TRBJ1-5	CASSIISRGYSNQPQHF	TGTGCCAGTAGTATTATCAGCAGGGGTTATAGCAATCAGCCCCAGCATTTT
TRBV5-1	.	.	TRBJ2-1	CASSPGLKSYNEQFF	TGCGCCAGCAGCCCCGGGTTAAAGTCCTACAATGAGCAGTTCTTC
TRBV5-8	TRBD1	few	TRBJ1-1	CASSYRTGRNTEAFF	TGTGCCAGCAGCTACCGGACAGGGCGGAACACTGAAGCTTTCTTT
TRBV5-6	.	.	TRBJ2-1	CASSSLAWGPHEQFF	TGTGCCAGCAGCTCCCTAGCTTGGGGCCCCCATGAGCAGTTCTTC
TRBV4-1	.	.	TRBJ2-5	CASSQLKTGETQYF	TGCGCCAGCAGCCAACTCAAGACGGGAGAGACCCAGTACTTC
TRBV2	TRBD1	few	TRBJ1-1	CASRRDRNTEAFF	TGTGCCAGCAGGCGGGACAGAAACACTGAAGCTTTCTTT
TRBV9	TRBD2	.	TRBJ2-3	CASNSGTTNTDTQYF	TGTGCCAGCAATTCCGGGACTACCAACACAGATACGCAGTATTTT
TRBV2	TRBD2	few	TRBJ2-7	CASSEQPSGGTHEQYF	TGTGCCAGCAGTGAACAGCCTAGCGGGGGCACACACGAGCAGTACTTC
TRBV2	.	many	TRBJ1-6	CASSELPVDNSPLHF	TGTGCCAGCAGTGAATTGCCGGTAGATAATTCACCCCTCCACTTT
TRBV3-1	.	many	TRBJ1-1	CASSQGYLRNTEAFF	TGTGCCAGCAGCCAGGGGTACCTGAGGAACACTGAAGCTTTCTTT
TRBV5-5	.	many	TRBJ1-1	CASSLDGTRAEAFF	TGTGCCAGCAGCTTGGACGGGACGAGGGCTGAAGCTTTCTTT
TRBV9	.	once	TRBJ2-3	CASSPGDRTDTQYF	TGTGCCAGCAGCCCGGGGGACAGAACAGATACGCAGTATTTT
TRBV25-1	.	few	TRBJ1-4	CASSPNTLAEKLFF	TGTGCCAGCAGTCCTAATACCCTAGCTGAAAAACTGTTTTTT
TRBV6-1	.	few	TRBJ2-7	CASSRAVSYEQYF	TGTGCCAGCTCCCGAGCTGTCTCCTACGAGCAGTACTTC
TRBV7-9	TRBD1	many	TRBJ2-3	CASSSTGGIDTQYF	TGTGCCAGCAGCTCCACAGGGGGCATAGATACGCAGTATTTT
TRBV3-1	TRBD2	few	TRBJ2-4	CASSQEAGSKNIQYF	TGTGCCAGCAGCCAAGAAGCGGGGTCCAAAAACATTCAGTACTTC
TRBV7-6	.	.	TRBJ2-2	CASSLGVIAAGELFF	TGTGCCAGCAGCTTAGGTGTCATCGCGGCCGGGGAGCTGTTTTTT
TRBV20-1	.	.	TRBJ1-5	CSARDPDSFNQPQHF	TGCAGTGCCAGGGACCCGGACAGCTTCAATCAGCCCCAGCATTTT
TRBV4-1	TRBD1	many	TRBJ1-1	CASSPQGLNTEAFF	TGCGCCAGCAGCCCACAGGGGTTGAACACTGAAGCTTTCTTT
TRBV20-1	.	many	TRBJ2-7	CSAGSPGPYEQYF	TGCAGTGCGGGGTCTCCGGGGCCCTACGAGCAGTACTTC
TRBV5-1	TRBD2	.	TRBJ2-3	CASSPERGGRDTQYF	TGCGCCAGCAGCCCAGAGCGGGGGGGCCGAGATACGCAGTATTTT
TRBV4-2	TRBD2	.	TRBJ2-6	CASSRKAGLAVSGANVLTF	TGTGCCAGCAGCCGAAAGGCGGGACTAGCGGTTTCCGGGGCCAACGTCCTGACTTTC
TRBV28	.	many	TRBJ1-1	CASRLDPDTEAFF	TGTGCCAGCAGACTAGACCCGGACACTGAAGCTTTCTTT
TRBV5-1	TRBD2	few	TRBJ2-1	CASTSTSGVHNEQFF	TGCGCCAGCACCTCGACTAGCGGGGTGCACAATGAGCAGTTCTTC
TRBV7-9	.	many	TRBJ2-2	CASSFIVGPTGELFF	TGTGCCAGCAGCTTTATCGTGGGGCCCACCGGGGAGCTGTTTTTT
TRBV30	.	many	TRBJ1-6	CACTTRRDASPLHF	TGTGCCTGTACTACGCGCAGGGATGCTTCACCCCTCCACTTT
TRBV20-1	.	few	TRBJ2-3	CSAPKGSSTDTQYF	TGCAGTGCTCCAAAGGGGTCGAGCACAGATACGCAGTATTTT
TRBV11-3	TRBD2	many	TRBJ2-1	CASSYPQRGGRNEQFF	TGTGCCAGCAGCTACCCCCAGCGGGGGGGCCGTAATGAGCAGTTCTTC
TRBV24-1	.	many	TRBJ2-3	CATSEVGRTDTQYF	TGTGCCACCAGTGAGGTGGGCCGCACAGATACGCAGTATTTT